This T cell receptor (beta chain) was sequenced in a study of shared clonotypes between healthy human individuals. V was pared by 0 bases and J by 2 bases, with 10 bases between. Germline V gene lookup returns CDR1 SGHNT and CDR2 YYREEE (reference sequence). The CDR3 sequence is 15 residues long. The assay was immunoSEQ multiplex PCR, and TCRdb's table has in-frame clones only and misses some. The data contain under 600,000 clones, roughly 85% of them singletons. The clonotype comes from a middle-aged woman in good health. Some clones in this sample may be carry-over from other donors' samples. Material for sequencing was PBMCs. J is TRBJ2-3 and V is TRBV5-4; D possibly corresponds to TRBD2 (7 bases). The CDR3 protein is CASSLGGGATDTQYF. DNA for the CDR3: TGTGCCAGCAGCTTGGGTGGGGGGGCCACAGATACGCAGTATTTT. Variable domain in full (rest from reference TRBV5-4 and TRBJ2-3): ETGVTQSPTHLIKTRGQQVTLRCSSQSGHNTVSWYQQALGQGPQFIFQYYREEENGRGNFPPRFSGLQFPNYSSELNVNALELDDSALYLCASSLGGGATDTQYFGPGTRLTVL.